A selection of T cell receptor beta chains follows, all from one sample in a study of cytomegalovirus exposure and HLA in healthy donors. Produced via immunoSEQ multiplex PCR; TCRdb's table is partial and in-frame only. The data contain 80,000 to 100,000 clones, approximately 78% of them singletons. Specimen: PBMCs. These receptors were taken from a middle-aged man in good health and CMV-seronegative. CDR3s include the opening cysteine and the closing phenylalanine or tryptophan. A D gene is named only where the DNA matches it firmly. Clone size, where shown, is once, few, many, or a class for clones that have expanded.

j_call d_call clone_size v_call cdr3_nt cdr3_aa
TRBJ2-3 . . TRBV6-6 TGTGCCAGCAGTTTTGGCGGACACACAGATACGCAGTATTTT CASSFGGHTDTQYF
TRBJ2-1 . . TRBV6-5 TGTGCCAGCAGTTACTCAACCCTAGCAAACCAGTTCTTC CASSYSTLANQFF
TRBJ1-6 . . TRBV2 TGTGCCAGCAGTTTTTCTCGCGATTCACCCCTCCACTTT CASSFSRDSPLHF
TRBJ2-5 TRBD2 . TRBV29-1 TGCAGCGTTGGCCCTAGCGGGGGGGAGACCCAGTACTTC CSVGPSGGETQYF
TRBJ2-3 . . TRBV11-2 TGTGCCAGCAGCTTCCAAGGAGGAGATACGCAGTATTTT CASSFQGGDTQYF
TRBJ2-2 . . TRBV27 TGTGCCAGCAGTTTCGTCGGGGAGCTGTTTTTT CASSFVGELFF
TRBJ1-5 . . TRBV18 TGTGCCAGCTCACCACTTTCCAGGGCTGCCAATCAGCCCCAGCATTTT CASSPLSRAANQPQHF
TRBJ2-7 TRBD1 once TRBV29-1 TGCAGCGTGCAGACAGGGGGCCTCTCCTACGAGCAGTACTTC CSVQTGGLSYEQYF
TRBJ2-2 . . TRBV25-1 TGTGCCAGCAGGGCGACAGGAACCGGGGAGCTGTTTTTT CASRATGTGELFF
TRBJ2-7 TRBD1 few TRBV5-1 TGCGCCAGCAGCGGCATATCAGGGGGCGCCTACGAGCAGTACTTC CASSGISGGAYEQYF
TRBJ2-1 TRBD1 . TRBV6-4 TGTGCCAGCAGTGCGACAGGGTTGGATGAGCAGTTCTTC CASSATGLDEQFF
TRBJ1-1 TRBD1 . TRBV20-1 TGCAGTGCTTGGACAGGGAAAGCTTTCTTT CSAWTGKAFF
TRBJ2-2 . . TRBV4-3 TGCGCCAGCAGCCAAACTATCACCGGGGAGCTGTTTTTT CASSQTITGELFF
TRBJ2-7 . . TRBV7-6 TGTGCCAGCAGCTTAGCAGGAGGGTCTAACGAGCAGTACTTC CASSLAGGSNEQYF
TRBJ2-1 . . TRBV6-4 TGTGCCAGCAGTGGCCTAGGCGGCAGCTCCTACAATGAGCAGTTCTTC CASSGLGGSSYNEQFF
TRBJ2-7 TRBD1 . TRBV7-3 TGTGCCAGCAGCCTATACGGACAGGGTACCTACGAGCAGTACTTC CASSLYGQGTYEQYF
TRBJ1-1 . once TRBV18 TGTGCCAGCTCCCCCCGGAGTTTGAACACTGAAGCTTTCTTT CASSPRSLNTEAFF
TRBJ1-4 . . TRBV7-2 TGTGCCAGCAGCTTAGGTCGAGCAGCGGGGAAACTGTTTTTT CASSLGRAAGKLFF
TRBJ2-7 . . TRBV9 TGTGCCAGCAGCGTAAAGGGGGACCCCTACGAGCAGTACTTC CASSVKGDPYEQYF
TRBJ2-5 . . TRBV5-5 TGTGCCAGCAGCTCCGGGGAAGGGAGGCAAGAGACCCAGTACTTC CASSSGEGRQETQYF